Below, 30 T cell receptor beta chains from the same sample are listed, as sequenced in a study of cytomegalovirus exposure and HLA in healthy donors (dated by TCRdb to the late 2010s). Libraries were prepared through the immunoSEQ multiplex PCR assay. A mixture of 60 forward primers for TCR Vbeta segments and 13 reverse primers for TCR Jbeta segments was used in the multiplex PCR. TCRdb took over this immuneACCESS table, retaining in-frame rearrangements with V and J assigned. Such tables are incomplete; in checked studies, under half of the missing clones stem from an unresolved V gene, and the remainder is unexplained. The sample table records roughly 180,000 clones; approximately 80% of these occur just once. The leading ten clones occupy approximately 2.3% of the sample. The source material was PBMCs. These receptors were collected from a male donor in good health and CMV-seronegative.

The rearrangement uses TRBV7-6 and TRBJ2-3; TRBD2 matches at 11 bases. Trimming removed 6 bases from V and 4 bases from J; junction bases left unmatched: 6. The CDR3 spans 15 residues. The germline CDR1 and CDR2 sequences are SGHVS and FNYEAQ. CDR3 coding DNA: TGTGCCAGCAGTCTTGGACTAGCGGGCTCAGATACGCAGTATTTT. Amino acid sequence: CASSLGLAGSDTQYF.

This chain connects TRBV10-3 to TRBJ1-6, with TRBD1 identical over 7 bases. Trimming removed 6 bases from V and 8 bases from J; junction bases left unmatched: 4. Germline values: CDR1 ENHRY, CDR2 SYGVKD. The CDR3 runs to 13 residues. The CDR3 DNA sequence: TGTGCCATCAGGGACAGGCCGGATTCACCCCTCCACTTT. Translating gives CAIRDRPDSPLHF.

CDR3 residues: CASSQDARTTYEQYF. The DNA for the CDR3 is TGTGCCAGCAGCCAAGATGCCCGGACTACCTACGAGCAGTACTTC. The chain combines TRBV4-2 with TRBJ2-7; tentatively, D is TRBD2 (6 bases). The V end was cut by 0 bases, the J end by 2 bases, with 11 bases between. The CDR3 is made up of 15 amino acids. From germline, CDR1 is LGHNA and CDR2 YNFKEQ.

The rearrangement uses TRBV30 and TRBJ1-1, with D possibly being TRBD1 (5 bases). V was clipped by 3 bases and J by 5 bases, with 19 bases between them. Germline-derived CDR1 and CDR2 are GTSNPN and SVGIG (reference sequence). The CDR3 is made up of 15 amino acids. CDR3 bases: TGTGCCTGGAGGAAGGGAAGCCGGGGGAGGACTGAAGCTTTCTTT. Its translation is CAWRKGSRGRTEAFF. The full variable domain, rest sourced from reference TRBV30 and TRBJ1-1, is SQTIHQWPATLVQPVGSPLSLECTVEGTSNPNLYWYRQAAGRGLQLLFYSVGIGQISSEVPQNLSASRPQDRQFILSSKKLLLSDSGFYLCAWRKGSRGRTEAFFGQGTRLTVV.

The chain links TRBV6-1 to TRBJ2-3; TRBD2 matches 8 bases. Germline assignment: CDR1 MNHNS and CDR2 SASEGT. V dropped 8 bases and J dropped 5; count of bases not matched to a gene: 12. The CDR3 totals 15 residues. This CDR3 is CASHLSAGGVDTQYF. CDR3 sequence (DNA): TGTGCCAGCCACCTCTCGGCGGGAGGAGTAGATACGCAGTATTTT.

J is TRBJ2-5 and V is TRBV11-2; 11 nucleotides agree with TRBD1. CDR1 is SGHAT and CDR2 is FQNNGV in the germline V gene. The J segment lost 7 bases and the V segment lost 8 bases, leaving 6 bases of the junction unmatched. This CDR3 spans 13 amino acids. The CDR3 loop reads CASGQGAAGTQYF. DNA of the CDR3: TGTGCCAGCGGACAGGGGGCCGCGGGGACCCAGTACTTC. The full variable domain, rest sourced from reference TRBV11-2 and TRBJ2-5, is EAGVAQSPRYKIIEKRQSVAFWCNPISGHATLYWYQQILGQGPKLLIQFQNNGVVDDSQLPKDRFSAERLKGVDSTLKIQPAKLEDSAVYLCASGQGAAGTQYFGPGTRLLVL.

The chain links TRBV7-8 to TRBJ2-7, with TRBD2 identical over 8 bases. The germline CDR1 and CDR2 sequences are SGHVS and FQNEAQ. V trimming: 7 bases; J trimming: 7 bases; junction bases outside the gene matches: 6. This CDR3 spans 12 amino acids. For the CDR3, the DNA is TGTGCCAGCACCTCCGGGGGGGCAGAGCAGTACTTC. It is translated as CASTSGGAEQYF.

This chain joins TRBV4-1 and TRBJ1-2; tentatively, D is TRBD1 (5 bases). Trimming left V 10 bases short and J 5 bases short, with 11 bases between. CDR1 is MGHRA, CDR2 YSYEKL, per germline. CDR3 size: 11 residues. The CDR3 loop is CATFGGYGYTF. As DNA, the CDR3 is TGCGCCACCTTCGGGGGATATGGCTACACCTTC.

The rearrangement uses TRBV28 and TRBJ1-2; TRBD1 aligns across 8 bases. The CDR3 spans 12 residues. V lost 5 bases to trimming and J lost 4 bases; unmatched junction nucleotides: 0. CDR1 is MDHEN and CDR2 is SYDVKM in the germline V gene. CDR3 nucleotides: TGTGCCAGCAGTGGACAGGGCTATGGCTACACCTTC. Its translation: CASSGQGYGYTF.

The gene calls are TRBV10-2 and TRBJ1-3; possibly TRBD1 for D (6 bases). The CDR3 contains 14 residues. The germline V gene has CDR1 WSHSY and CDR2 SAAADI. Trimming took 7 bases from V and 2 from J, leaving 12 bases between them. The CDR3 DNA reads TGCGCCAGCAACCCGGGGGGCACTGGAAACACCATATATTTT. As protein: CASNPGGTGNTIYF.

The rearrangement joins TRBV6-6 to TRBJ2-7; a possible D gene is TRBD1 (6 bases). With 6 bases removed from V and 2 bases from J, the gap between germline ends came to 14 bases. CDR1 and CDR2 from the germline V gene are MNHNY and SVGAGI (reference sequence). The CDR3 sequence is 14 residues long. The CDR3 DNA reads as TGTGCCAGCAGCAGGGGAAGCGCTACCTACGAGCAGTACTTC. This encodes CASSRGSATYEQYF.

The chain is built from TRBV2 and TRBJ2-1; the D gene is possibly TRBD1 (6 bases). The germline gives CDR1 SNHLY, CDR2 FYNNEI. The CDR3 contains 17 residues. V was cut by 0 bases and J by 3 bases, with 15 bases left in between. CDR3 in amino acids: CASSEAGQGSFYNEQFF. For the CDR3, the DNA is TGTGCCAGCAGTGAAGCCGGTCAGGGGTCCTTCTACAATGAGCAGTTCTTC.

This clone was detected once. This chain uses TRBV6-5 with TRBJ2-3; TRBD2 agrees at 8 bases. The CDR3 is 15 residues long. The ends lost 6 bases at V and 4 bases at J; junction bases unmatched: 9. Per germline, CDR1 MNHEY and CDR2 SVGAGI. CDR3 residues: CASRPYSGTADTQYF. CDR3 coding DNA: TGTGCCAGCAGGCCCTATAGCGGGACCGCAGATACGCAGTATTTT.

The V gene is TRBV2, the J gene TRBJ2-1; the match to TRBD2 covers 10 bases. The V gene's germline CDR1 is SNHLY and CDR2 FYNNEI. After removal of 6 bases from V and 5 bases from J, the junction contained 19 bases not matched to a gene. This CDR3 has 19 amino acids. The CDR3 region is CASSALFSPSGSTDNEQFF. The CDR3 DNA reads TGTGCCAGCAGCGCCCTTTTTTCACCTAGCGGGAGTACCGACAATGAGCAGTTCTTC. The full variable domain, its missing parts supplied by reference TRBV2 and TRBJ2-1, is EPEVTQTPSHQVTQMGQEVILRCVPISNHLYFYWYRQILGQKVEFLVSFYNNEISEKSEIFDDQFSVERPDGSNFTLKIRSTKLEDSAMYFCASSALFSPSGSTDNEQFFGPGTRLTVL.

The chain has TRBV27 and TRBJ2-5; 9 nucleotides agree with TRBD1. Germline CDR1 and CDR2: MNHEY and SMNVEV (reference sequence). CDR3 length: 16 residues. The V gene end was trimmed by 3 bases and the J gene end by 0 bases; junction bases not matched to a gene: 5. CDR3 bases: TGTGCCAGCAGTTTCGGCGGACAGGGGAACCAAGAGACCCAGTACTTC. Its translation is CASSFGGQGNQETQYF.

This clone is a singleton in its sample. The chain is built from TRBV7-3 and TRBJ2-2; TRBD2 matches 10 bases. The V gene end was trimmed by 5 bases and the J gene end by 2 bases; junction bases not matched to a gene: 20. Looked up from germline, CDR1 is SGHTA and CDR2 is FQGTGA. This CDR3 is 21 amino acids long. CDR3 protein: CASSPIPGGLAGALNTGELFF. DNA for the CDR3: TGTGCCAGCAGCCCCATACCGGGTGGGCTAGCGGGGGCCCTCAACACCGGGGAGCTGTTTTTT.

This clone has just a few counts. The chain uses TRBV29-1 and TRBJ2-3, with a tentative D call TRBD2 (6 bases). Trimming removed 7 bases at V and 0 bases at J, with 11 bases between. The germline gives CDR1 SQVTM, CDR2 ANQGSEA. CDR3 length: 13 residues. The CDR3 loop is CSGRETSTDTQYF. DNA of the CDR3: TGCAGCGGACGGGAGACTAGCACAGATACGCAGTATTTT.

CDR3 region: CASSKEGLVGTDTQYF. The CDR3 nucleotides read TGTGCCAGCAGCAAGGAGGGGCTAGTCGGCACAGATACGCAGTATTTT. The V gene is TRBV9, the J gene TRBJ2-3; D is possibly TRBD2 (6 bases). With 4 bases removed from V and 1 base from J, the gap between germline ends came to 16 bases. The germline V gene encodes CDR1 SGDLS and CDR2 YYNGEE. CDR3 length equals 16 residues. The full variable domain, with the rest looked up from reference TRBV9 and TRBJ2-3, is DSGVTQTPKHLITATGQRVTLRCSPRSGDLSVYWYQQSLDQGLQFLIQYYNGEERAKGNILERFSAQQFPDLHSELNLSSLELGDSALYFCASSKEGLVGTDTQYFGPGTRLTVL.

The V and J genes are TRBV19 and TRBJ1-2; D not resolved. V lost 1 base to trimming and J lost 5 bases, with 5 bases between them. The CDR3 runs to 12 residues. Germline V CDR1 and CDR2: LNHDA, SQIVND (reference sequence). The CDR3 spells CASSIVGYGYTF. The DNA for the CDR3 is TGTGCCAGTAGTATAGTCGGTTATGGCTACACCTTC. Variable domain in full (rest from reference TRBV19 and TRBJ1-2): DGGITQSPKYLFRKEGQNVTLSCEQNLNHDAMYWYRQDPGQGLRLIYYSQIVNDFQKGDIAEGYSVSREKKESFPLTVTSAQKNPTAFYLCASSIVGYGYTFGSGTRLTVV.

This clone appeared once. The chain has TRBV28 and TRBJ2-5; the D gene is possibly TRBD1 (5 bases). The ends were cut back, 5 bases at V and 0 bases at J, with 10 bases in the middle. Germline V gene data show CDR1 as MDHEN and CDR2 as SYDVKM. CDR3 size: 14 residues. The CDR3: CASSATAHQETQYF. The CDR3 DNA sequence: TGTGCCAGCAGTGCGACAGCTCACCAAGAGACCCAGTACTTC.

The V call is TRBV19, the J call TRBJ1-4; perhaps TRBD1 as D (5 bases). Germline CDR1 is LNHDA and CDR2 is SQIVND (reference sequence). The CDR3 loop spans 18 amino acids. The ends were cut back, 3 bases at V and 2 bases at J, with 19 bases in the middle. The CDR3 bases are TGTGCCAGTAGTATTCCCGGGACCGGGAGGTGGACTAATGAAAAACTGTTTTTT. Its protein product is CASSIPGTGRWTNEKLFF.

This clone was seen a few times. The chain uses TRBV7-2 and TRBJ2-3; 7 bases are a match to TRBD2. Trimming at V came to 4 bases and at J to 6 bases, leaving 10 bases not matched to a gene. Germline values: CDR1 SGHTA, CDR2 FQGNSA. CDR3 length: 15 residues. The CDR3 DNA reads TGTGCCAGCAGCTCGGGGAGGGACTTTAAGGATACGCAGTATTTT. This encodes CASSSGRDFKDTQYF.

This chain connects TRBV6-5 to TRBJ1-4; tentative D call: TRBD1 (6 bases). The V end lost 8 bases, the J end lost 1 base, and 11 bases lay between the germline ends. The CDR3 is 14 amino acids. Germline loops: CDR1 MNHEY, CDR2 SVGAGI. CDR3: CASARGLTNEKLFF. CDR3 nucleotides: TGTGCCAGCGCCAGGGGTTTAACTAATGAAAAACTGTTTTTT.

This sequence joins TRBV29-1 and TRBJ1-2, with TRBD1 matching 7 bases. Trimming removed 4 bases from V and 9 bases from J; junction bases left unmatched: 11. The CDR3 contains 13 residues. CDR1 SQVTM and CDR2 ANQGSEA come from the germline V gene. The CDR3 loop is CSVATGNQGSYTF. In nucleotides, the CDR3 is TGCAGCGTTGCGACAGGGAACCAGGGCAGCTACACCTTC.

The V gene is TRBV5-1, the J gene TRBJ2-3, with D maybe TRBD1 (5 bases). This CDR3 spans 15 amino acids. Germline V gene lookup returns CDR1 SGHRS and CDR2 YFSETQ. The V gene lost 0 bases and the J gene lost 0 bases, with 8 bases spanning the gap. CDR3 DNA: TGCGCCAGCAGCTTGGCGCAGGGTAGCACAGATACGCAGTATTTT. It is translated as CASSLAQGSTDTQYF. Supplemented by reference TRBV5-1 and TRBJ2-3, the full variable domain reads KAGVTQTPRYLIKTRGQQVTLSCSPISGHRSVSWYQQTPGQGLQFLFEYFSETQRNKGNFPGRFSGRQFSNSRSEMNVSTLELGDSALYLCASSLAQGSTDTQYFGPGTRLTVL.

This chain connects TRBV7-7 to TRBJ2-5; possible D gene TRBD2, 5 bases. Germline V lookup: CDR1 SSHAT, CDR2 FNYEAQ (reference sequence). The CDR3 has 11 amino acids. This CDR3 is CASRDGETQYF. The CDR3 DNA reads TGTGCTAGCCGGGATGGAGAGACCCAGTACTTC.

The table lists this clone with a few counts. V usage is TRBV5-5 and J usage is TRBJ2-1; 7 bases match TRBD2. The germline V gene encodes CDR1 SGHKS and CDR2 YYEKEE (reference sequence). The CDR3 has 15 amino acids. The V segment lost 7 bases and the J segment 4 bases; nucleotides outside the gene matches: 11. The CDR3 protein is CASRSLADHYNEQFF. CDR3 bases: TGTGCCAGCCGATCCCTAGCGGACCATTACAATGAGCAGTTCTTC.

The rearrangement links TRBV27 to TRBJ1-3, with a weak D call TRBD1 (5 bases). The CDR3 runs to 14 residues. With 4 bases removed from V and 0 bases from J, the gap between germline ends came to 7 bases. The V gene's germline CDR1 is MNHEY and CDR2 SMNVEV (reference sequence). Here the CDR3 DNA reads TGTGCCAGCAGTTCAGGGTACTCTGGAAACACCATATATTTT. It specifies CASSSGYSGNTIYF.

V is TRBV19 and J is TRBJ1-5; 9 bases are shared with TRBD1. Germline trimming cut 0 bases from V and 2 bases from J; bases unmatched to any gene: 5. The CDR3 loop spans 17 amino acids. Germline V gene lookup returns CDR1 LNHDA and CDR2 SQIVND (reference sequence). For the CDR3, the DNA is TGTGCCAGTAGTATAGATCGGGACAGGGCGGGCAATCAGCCCCAGCATTTT. Its translation: CASSIDRDRAGNQPQHF.

The gene calls are TRBV30 and TRBJ1-1; D is ambiguous. Deletions cut 2 bases from V and 5 bases from J, with 12 bases between. Germline assignment: CDR1 GTSNPN and CDR2 SVGIG (reference sequence). The CDR3 spans 13 residues. CDR3 residues: CAWSQIAATEAFF. The CDR3 nucleotides read TGTGCCTGGAGTCAAATAGCGGCGACTGAAGCTTTCTTT.